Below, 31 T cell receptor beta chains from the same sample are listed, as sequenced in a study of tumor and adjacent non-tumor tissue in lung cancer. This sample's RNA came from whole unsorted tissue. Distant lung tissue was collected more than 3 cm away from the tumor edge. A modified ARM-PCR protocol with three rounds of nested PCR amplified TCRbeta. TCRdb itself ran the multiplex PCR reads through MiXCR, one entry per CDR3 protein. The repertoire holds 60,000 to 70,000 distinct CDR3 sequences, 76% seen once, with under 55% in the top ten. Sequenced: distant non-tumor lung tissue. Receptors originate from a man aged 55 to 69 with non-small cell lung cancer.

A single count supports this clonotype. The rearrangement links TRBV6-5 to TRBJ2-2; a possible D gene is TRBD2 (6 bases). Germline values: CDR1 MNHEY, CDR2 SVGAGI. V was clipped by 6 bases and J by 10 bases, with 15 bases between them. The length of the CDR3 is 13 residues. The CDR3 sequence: CASRRRVDVELFF. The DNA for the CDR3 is TGTGCCAGCAGGAGGAGGGTCGACGTGGAGCTGTTTTTT.

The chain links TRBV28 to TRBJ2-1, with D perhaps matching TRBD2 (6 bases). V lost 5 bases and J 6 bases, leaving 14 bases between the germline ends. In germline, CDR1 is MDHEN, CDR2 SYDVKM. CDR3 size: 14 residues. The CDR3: CASSISGACNEQFF. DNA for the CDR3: TGTGCCAGCAGTATTAGCGGTGCCTGCAATGAGCAGTTCTTC.

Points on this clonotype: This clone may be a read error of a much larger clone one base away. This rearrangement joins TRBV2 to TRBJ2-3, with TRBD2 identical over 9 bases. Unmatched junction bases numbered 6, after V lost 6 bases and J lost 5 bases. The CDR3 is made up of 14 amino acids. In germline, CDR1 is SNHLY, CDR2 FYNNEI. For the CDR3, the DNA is TGTGCCAGCAGGCCTAGCGGGATAAGAGATACGCAGTATTTT. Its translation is CASRPSGIRDTQYF.

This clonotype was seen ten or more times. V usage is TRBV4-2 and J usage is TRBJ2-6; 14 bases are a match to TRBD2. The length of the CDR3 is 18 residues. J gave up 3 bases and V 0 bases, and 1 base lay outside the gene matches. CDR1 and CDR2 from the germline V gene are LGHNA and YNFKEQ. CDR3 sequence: CASSQEGLAGVGANVLTF. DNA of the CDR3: TGTGCCAGCAGCCAAGAGGGACTAGCGGGAGTTGGGGCCAACGTCCTGACTTTC.

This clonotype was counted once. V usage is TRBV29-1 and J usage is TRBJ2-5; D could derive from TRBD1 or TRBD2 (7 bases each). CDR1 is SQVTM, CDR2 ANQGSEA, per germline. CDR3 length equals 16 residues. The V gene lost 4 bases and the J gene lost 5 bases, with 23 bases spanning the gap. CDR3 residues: CSVAGGNERGWETQYF. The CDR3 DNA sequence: TGCAGCGTTGCAGGGGGAAACGAGCGGGGATGGGAGACCCAGTACTTC.

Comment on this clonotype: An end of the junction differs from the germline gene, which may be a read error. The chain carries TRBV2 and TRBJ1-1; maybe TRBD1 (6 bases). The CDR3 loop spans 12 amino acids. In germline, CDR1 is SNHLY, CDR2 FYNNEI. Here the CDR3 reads CASRQGNTEVFF. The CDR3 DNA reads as TGTGCCAGCAGACAGGGCAACACTGAAGTTTTCTTT.

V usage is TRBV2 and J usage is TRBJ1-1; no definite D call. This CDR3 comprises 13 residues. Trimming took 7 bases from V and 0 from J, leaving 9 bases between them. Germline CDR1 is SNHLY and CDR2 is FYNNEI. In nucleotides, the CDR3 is TGTGCCAGCAACGAATGGATGAACACTGAAGCTTTCTTT. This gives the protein CASNEWMNTEAFF.

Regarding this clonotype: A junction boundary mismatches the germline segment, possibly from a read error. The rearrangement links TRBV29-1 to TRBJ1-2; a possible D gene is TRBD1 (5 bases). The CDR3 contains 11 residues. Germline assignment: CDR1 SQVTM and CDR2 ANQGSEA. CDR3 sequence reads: CSARFEGSYTF. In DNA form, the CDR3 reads TGTAGCGCTAGATTCGAGGGGAGCTACACCTTC.

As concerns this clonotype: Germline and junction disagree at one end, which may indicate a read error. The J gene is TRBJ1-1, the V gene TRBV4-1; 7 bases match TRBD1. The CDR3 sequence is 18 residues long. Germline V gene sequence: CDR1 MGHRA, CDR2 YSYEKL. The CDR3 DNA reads TGCGCCAACAGCCAAGCCCCCGGGACAGTTACAGTGAACACTGAAGCTTTCTTT. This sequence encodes CANSQAPGTVTVNTEAFF.

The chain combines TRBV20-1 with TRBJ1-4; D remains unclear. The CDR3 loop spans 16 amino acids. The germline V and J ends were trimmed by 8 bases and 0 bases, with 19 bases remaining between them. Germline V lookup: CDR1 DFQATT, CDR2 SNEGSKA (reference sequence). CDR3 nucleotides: TGCAGTACAAGCATTCTACGAGGGACAACTAATGAAAAACTGTTTTTT. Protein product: CSTSILRGTTNEKLFF.

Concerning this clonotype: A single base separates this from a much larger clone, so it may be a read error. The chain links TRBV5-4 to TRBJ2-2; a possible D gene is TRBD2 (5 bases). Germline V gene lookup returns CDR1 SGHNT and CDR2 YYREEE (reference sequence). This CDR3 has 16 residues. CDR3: CASSPPGRRNTGEMFF. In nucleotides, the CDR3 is TGTGCCAGCAGCCCGCCTGGTAGGCGGAACACCGGGGAGATGTTTTTT.

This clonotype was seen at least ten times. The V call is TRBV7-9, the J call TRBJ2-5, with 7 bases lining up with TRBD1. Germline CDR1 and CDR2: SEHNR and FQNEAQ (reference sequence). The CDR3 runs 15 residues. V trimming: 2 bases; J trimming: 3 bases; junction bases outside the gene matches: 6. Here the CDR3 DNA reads TGTGCCAGCAGCTTAAAAACAGGGGTAAAAGAGACCCAGTACTTC. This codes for CASSLKTGVKETQYF.

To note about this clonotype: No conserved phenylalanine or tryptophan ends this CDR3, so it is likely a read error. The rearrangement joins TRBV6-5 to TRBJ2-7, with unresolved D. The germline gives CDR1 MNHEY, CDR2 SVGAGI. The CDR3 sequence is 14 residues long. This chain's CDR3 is CVSSYERNSYEQYI. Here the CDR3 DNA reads TGTGTCAGCAGCTACGAACGGAACTCCTACGAGCAGTACATC.

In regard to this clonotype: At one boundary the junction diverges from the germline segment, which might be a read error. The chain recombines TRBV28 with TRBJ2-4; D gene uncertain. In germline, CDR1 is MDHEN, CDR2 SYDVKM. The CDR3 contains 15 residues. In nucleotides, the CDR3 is TGTGCCAGCTGTTTATACCCCTTAGCCAAAAGCGTTCAGTACTTC. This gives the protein CASCLYPLAKSVQYF.

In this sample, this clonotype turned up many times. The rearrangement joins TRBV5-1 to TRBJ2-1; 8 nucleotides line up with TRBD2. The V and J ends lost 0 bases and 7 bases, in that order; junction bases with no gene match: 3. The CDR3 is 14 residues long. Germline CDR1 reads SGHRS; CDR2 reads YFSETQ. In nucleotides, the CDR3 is TGCGCCAGCAGCTTGGTAGCTAGCGGGAATGAGCAGTTCTTC. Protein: CASSLVASGNEQFF.

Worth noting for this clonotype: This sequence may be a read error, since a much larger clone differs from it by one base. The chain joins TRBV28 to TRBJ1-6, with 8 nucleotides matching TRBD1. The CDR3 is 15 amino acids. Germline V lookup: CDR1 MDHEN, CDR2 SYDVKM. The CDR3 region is CSTGTGPPYNSPLHF. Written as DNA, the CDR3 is TGTTCCACCGGGACAGGTCCTCCCTATAATTCACCCCTCCACTTT.

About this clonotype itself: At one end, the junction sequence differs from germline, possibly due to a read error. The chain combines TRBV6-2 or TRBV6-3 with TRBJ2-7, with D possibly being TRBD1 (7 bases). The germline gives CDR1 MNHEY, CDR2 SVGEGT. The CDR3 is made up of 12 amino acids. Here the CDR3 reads CDRGPQDYVQYF. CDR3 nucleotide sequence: TGTGACAGGGGACCACAGGACTACGTGCAGTACTTC.

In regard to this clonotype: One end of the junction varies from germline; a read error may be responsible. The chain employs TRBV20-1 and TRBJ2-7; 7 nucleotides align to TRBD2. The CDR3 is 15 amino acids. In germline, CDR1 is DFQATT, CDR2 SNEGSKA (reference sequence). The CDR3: CSARGSGIVPYEQYF. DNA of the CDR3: TGCAGTGCTAGAGGAAGCGGGATAGTGCCCTACGAGCAATACTTC.

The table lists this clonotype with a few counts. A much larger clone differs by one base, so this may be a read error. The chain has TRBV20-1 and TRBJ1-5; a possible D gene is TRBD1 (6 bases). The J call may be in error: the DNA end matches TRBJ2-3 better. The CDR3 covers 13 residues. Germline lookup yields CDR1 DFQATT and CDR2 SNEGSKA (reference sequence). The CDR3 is CSAIGGVDQPQYF. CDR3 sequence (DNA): TGCAGTGCTATAGGGGGAGTAGATCAGCCCCAGTATTTT.

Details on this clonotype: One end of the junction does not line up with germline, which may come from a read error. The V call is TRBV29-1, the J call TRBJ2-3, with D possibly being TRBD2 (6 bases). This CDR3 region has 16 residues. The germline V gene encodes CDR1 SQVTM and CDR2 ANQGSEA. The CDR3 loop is CSVVITDYTSIDTQYF. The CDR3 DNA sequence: TGTAGCGTTGTAATAACCGACTACACTAGCATAGATACGCAGTATTTT.

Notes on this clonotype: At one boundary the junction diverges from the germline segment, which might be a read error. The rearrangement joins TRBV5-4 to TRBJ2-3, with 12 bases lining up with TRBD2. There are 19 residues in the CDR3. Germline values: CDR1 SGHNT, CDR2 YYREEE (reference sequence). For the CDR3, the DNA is TGTGCCAGTAGCTTGGCGTTTACGGCTAGCGGGAGGGGGACAGAAACGCAGTATTTT. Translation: CASSLAFTASGRGTETQYF.

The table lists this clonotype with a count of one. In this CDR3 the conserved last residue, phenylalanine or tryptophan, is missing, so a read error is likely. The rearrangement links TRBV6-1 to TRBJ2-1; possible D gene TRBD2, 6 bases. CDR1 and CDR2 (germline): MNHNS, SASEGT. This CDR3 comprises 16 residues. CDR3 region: CVSSPSDGSSYNEQFL. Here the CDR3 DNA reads TGTGTCAGCAGTCCGAGCGACGGGAGCTCCTACAATGAGCAGTTCCTC.

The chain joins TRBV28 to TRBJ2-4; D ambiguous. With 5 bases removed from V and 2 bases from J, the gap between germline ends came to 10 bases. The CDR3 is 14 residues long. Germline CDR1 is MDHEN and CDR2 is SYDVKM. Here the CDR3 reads CASSHSRTKNIQYF. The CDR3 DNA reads TGTGCCAGCAGTCATAGCAGAACCAAAAACATTCAGTACTTC.

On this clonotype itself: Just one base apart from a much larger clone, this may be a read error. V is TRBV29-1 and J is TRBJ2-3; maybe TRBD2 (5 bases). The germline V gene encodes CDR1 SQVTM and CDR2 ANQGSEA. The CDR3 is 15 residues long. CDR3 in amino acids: CSVDGSDGITDMQYF. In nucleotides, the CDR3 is TGCAGCGTTGATGGTTCTGACGGGATCACAGATATGCAGTATTTT.

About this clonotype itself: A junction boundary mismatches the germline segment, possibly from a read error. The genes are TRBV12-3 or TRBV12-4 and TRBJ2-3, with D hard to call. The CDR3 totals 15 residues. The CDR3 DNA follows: TGTGCCAGCAGTTTAGGGGCGAGATCCGTAGATACACAGTATTTT. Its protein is CASSLGARSVDTQYF.

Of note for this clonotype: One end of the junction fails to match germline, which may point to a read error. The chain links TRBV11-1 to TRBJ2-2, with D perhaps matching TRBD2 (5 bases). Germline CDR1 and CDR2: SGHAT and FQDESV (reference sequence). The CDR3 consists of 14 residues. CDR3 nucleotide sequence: TGTGCAAGCACCTATACTCGTGGCACCGGGGAGTTGTTCTTT. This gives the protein CASTYTRGTGELFF.

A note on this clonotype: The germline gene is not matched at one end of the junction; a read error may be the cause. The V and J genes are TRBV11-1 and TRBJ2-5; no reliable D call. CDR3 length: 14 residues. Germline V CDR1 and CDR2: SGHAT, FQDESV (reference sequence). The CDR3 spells CTSSKDTYQETQYF. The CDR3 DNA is TGTACCAGCAGTAAAGACACGTACCAAGAGACCCAGTACTTT.

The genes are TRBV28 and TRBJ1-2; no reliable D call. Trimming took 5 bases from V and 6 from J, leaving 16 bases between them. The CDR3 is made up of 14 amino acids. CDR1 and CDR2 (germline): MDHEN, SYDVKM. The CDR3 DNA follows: TGTGCCAGCAGTATACTATGGACCAAAAATGGCTACACCTTC. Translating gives CASSILWTKNGYTF.

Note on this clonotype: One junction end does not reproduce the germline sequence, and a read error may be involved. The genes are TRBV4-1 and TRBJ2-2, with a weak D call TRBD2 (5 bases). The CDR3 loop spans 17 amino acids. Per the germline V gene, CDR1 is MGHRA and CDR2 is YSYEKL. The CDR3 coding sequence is TGCGCCAGCAGCCCACCTTCGGATCATACGAGCACCGGGGAGCTGTTATTT. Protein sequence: CASSPPSDHTSTGELLF.

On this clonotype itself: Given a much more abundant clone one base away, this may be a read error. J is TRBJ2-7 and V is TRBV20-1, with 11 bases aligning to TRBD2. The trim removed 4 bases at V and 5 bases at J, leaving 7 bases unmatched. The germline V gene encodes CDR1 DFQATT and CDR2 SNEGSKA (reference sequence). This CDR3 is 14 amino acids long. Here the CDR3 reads CSAKKLAGEDEQYF. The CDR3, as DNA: TGCAGTGCTAAAAAACTAGCGGGAGAAGACGAGCAGTACTTC.

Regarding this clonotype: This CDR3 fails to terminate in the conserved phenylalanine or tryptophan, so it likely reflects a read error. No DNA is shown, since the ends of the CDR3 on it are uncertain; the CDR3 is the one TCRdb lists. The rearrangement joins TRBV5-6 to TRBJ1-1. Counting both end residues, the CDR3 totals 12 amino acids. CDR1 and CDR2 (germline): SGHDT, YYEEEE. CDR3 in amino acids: CASSFLSTETFS.